Below, one TCR beta chain is given with its context. The antigen remains undetermined. This sample is drawn from a study of Ad26.COV2.S vaccination and SARS-CoV-2 variants. Study-level background: Enrolled in COV1001, the donor was in the Ad26.COV2.S trial arm, which received the vaccine. The vaccine Ad26.COV2.S was put into the muscle once, or twice with 56 days between.

The study's findings and limits: Vaccine recipients posted higher spike-specific TCR breadth than their placebo counterparts.

The repertoire was sequenced with immunoSEQ multiplex PCR; TCRdb's copy has only in-frame clones and lacks some. Counted here are 360,000 or so clones, around 91% occurring once; the ten biggest clones make up about 1.9%. Documented treatment: around 19 received Ad26.COV2.S at low or high dose, single or two shots; about 5 received placebo; per-sample allocation not given. Sampling was performed 63 days after the first vaccine or placebo injection. In Boston, an adult donor aged 18-55 years took part. V dropped 4 bases and J dropped 5; count of bases not matched to a gene: 12. The CDR3 has 16 amino acids. Germline CDR1 is SGHTA and CDR2 is FQGNSA.

The sequence came from a person between 18 and 60 years old who received the Ad26.COV2.S COVID-19 vaccine or a placebo. The V call is TRBV7-2, the J call TRBJ2-3; 7 bases match TRBD2. The material was peripheral blood, obtained in a trial of Ad26.COV2.S vaccine versus placebo. This CDR3 reads CASSSGLVGVVDTQYF. CDR3 coding DNA: TGTGCCAGCAGCTCTGGACTAGTAGGTGTTGTAGATACGCAGTATTTT.